A selection of T cell receptor beta chains follows, all from one sample in a study of shared clonotypes between healthy human individuals. Only in-frame clones appear in the TCRdb table, and some are missing; sequencing was by immunoSEQ multiplex PCR. The table has about 2.2 million clones, 85% to 95% seen once; the top ten hold about 1.5%. The source material was naive CD8+ T cells from PBMCs. These receptors were taken from a man younger than 35 in good health. Some clones in this sample may be carry-over from other donors' samples. CDR3s leave out the opening cysteine and the closing phenylalanine or tryptophan.

v_gene	CDR3aa
TRBV11-2	ASSLESADNEQF
TRBV4-2	ASSSGLFKY
TRBV9	ASSTQGQINTEAF
TRBV6-5	ASSYSAGESWNEQF
TRBV18	ASSPSGWNEQF
TRBV27	ASTPGLAPYNEQF
TRBV2	ASRGQGSGANVLT
TRBV4-2	ASSQRVAGGNEQF
TRBV29-1	SVDSSSSGANVLT
TRBV29-1	SVDLGDSYEQY
TRBV7-2	ASSPRGGSSYEQY
TRBV7-9	ASSLALGLDGYT
TRBV4-3	ASSQGLSGSYEQY
TRBV19	ASRADSGMNTEAF
TRBV11-3	ASSGRDSLYNEQF
TRBV10-3	AIRSLTGDEQY
TRBV27	AGSLFPYGQEAF
TRBV27	ASSWDREADTQY
TRBV29-1	SVEVRGAGEKLF
TRBV28	ASSEGRAGTEAF